The 23 T cell receptor beta chains below come from one sample, sequenced in a study of shared clonotypes between healthy human individuals. The table came from immunoSEQ multiplex PCR; TCRdb's copy has only in-frame clones and leaves some out. Of under 2.5 million clones listed, less than 95% were seen once; the top ten hold 0.37%. The sequenced sample consisted of naive CD4+ T cells from PBMCs. Subset here: CD45RA+ positively selected. The receptors derive from a man between 18 and 35 years old in good health. Some clones in this sample may be carry-over from other donors' samples.

The CDR3 protein is CASSPPGPSGANVLTF. Here the CDR3 DNA reads TGTGCCAGCAGCCCTCCGGGGCCCTCTGGGGCCAACGTCCTGACTTTC. This rearrangement joins TRBV4-2 to TRBJ2-6, with D possibly called TRBD1 or TRBD2 (5 bases each). The CDR3 totals 16 residues. V was pared by 4 bases and J by 0 bases, with 10 bases between. Germline V lookup: CDR1 LGHNA, CDR2 YNFKEQ.

The V call is TRBV2, the J call TRBJ2-1; 10 nucleotides agree with TRBD2. Germline V gene data show CDR1 as SNHLY and CDR2 as FYNNEI. This CDR3 contains 14 residues. With V trimmed by 7 bases and J by 7 bases, 7 bases remained unmatched. The CDR3 protein is CASTPSTSGNEQFF. DNA for the CDR3: TGTGCCAGCACCCCCTCGACTAGCGGGAATGAGCAGTTCTTC.

The CDR3, as DNA: TGTGCCAGCAGCAAACCCGGGAGAGGGTACGAGCAGTACTTC. Its protein product is CASSKPGRGYEQYF. This chain joins TRBV7-3 and TRBJ2-7, with D perhaps matching TRBD2 (6 bases). Trimming stripped 5 bases from V and 4 bases from J, with 15 bases between. The CDR3 is 14 amino acids. The germline V gene encodes CDR1 SGHTA and CDR2 FQGTGA. Full variable domain (missing parts from reference TRBV7-3 and TRBJ2-7): GAGVSQTPSNKVTEKGKYVELRCDPISGHTALYWYRQSLGQGPEFLIYFQGTGAADDSGLPNDRFFAVRPEGSVSTLKIQRTERGDSAVYLCASSKPGRGYEQYFGPGTRLTVT.

This rearrangement joins TRBV6-6 to TRBJ2-7; no clear D. The CDR3 covers 11 residues. The V gene's germline CDR1 is MNHNY and CDR2 SVGAGI (reference sequence). V was pared by 1 base and J by 4 bases, with 2 bases between. The CDR3 is CASSYFYEQYF. Here the CDR3 DNA reads TGTGCCAGCAGTTACTTTTACGAGCAGTACTTC.

The rearrangement links TRBV5-5 to TRBJ2-7; D not certain. V lost 4 bases to trimming and J lost 0 bases, with 17 bases between them. The CDR3 totals 16 residues. Germline CDR1 reads SGHKS; CDR2 reads YYEKEE (reference sequence). The CDR3 loop reads CASSPPRVPVSYEQYF. CDR3 DNA sequence: TGTGCCAGCAGCCCCCCTAGGGTACCGGTCTCCTACGAGCAGTACTTC.

Details on this clone: A much larger clone lies one base from this, so it may be a read error. Additional DNA sequences in this sample encode the identical CDR3. The V call is TRBV7-2, the J call TRBJ1-1; D is unclear. Germline V gene lookup returns CDR1 SGHTA and CDR2 FQGNSA. The CDR3 contains 13 residues. The germline V and J ends were trimmed by 1 base and 1 base, with 4 bases remaining between them. The CDR3 is CASSLERNTEAFF. CDR3 DNA: TGTGCCAGCAGCTTAGAGAGGAACACTGAAGCTTTCTTT.

The rearrangement links TRBV2 to TRBJ2-7, with 9 nucleotides matching TRBD1. The J segment lost 2 bases and the V segment lost 6 bases, leaving 11 bases of the junction unmatched. This CDR3 is built from 16 residues. The germline V gene has CDR1 SNHLY and CDR2 FYNNEI. In DNA form, the CDR3 reads TGTGCCAGCAGGGACCAGACAGGGGGTTATCCCTACGAGCAGTACTTC. Amino acid sequence: CASRDQTGGYPYEQYF.

J is TRBJ2-7 and V is TRBV13; D remains ambiguous. Trimming removed 2 bases from V and 0 bases from J, with 14 bases in between. Per germline, CDR1 PRHDT and CDR2 FYEKMQ (reference sequence). The CDR3 extends over 16 amino acids. The CDR3 region is CASSLYGTGISYEQYF. The DNA of the CDR3 is TGTGCCAGCAGCTTATATGGTACCGGCATCTCCTACGAGCAGTACTTC.

The V gene is TRBV7-2, the J gene TRBJ2-1; TRBD2 matches at 11 bases. The ends lost 1 base at V and 7 bases at J; junction bases unmatched: 6. CDR1 and CDR2 (germline): SGHTA, FQGNSA. The CDR3 consists of 16 residues. CDR3 in DNA: TGTGCCAGCAGCTTAGGTCCTAGCGGGAGGCGTAATGAGCAGTTCTTC. It translates to CASSLGPSGRRNEQFF. The full variable domain, completed using reference TRBV7-2 and TRBJ2-1, is GAGVSQSPSNKVTEKGKDVELRCDPISGHTALYWYRQSLGQGLEFLIYFQGNSAPDKSGLPSDRFSAERTGGSVSTLTIQRTQQEDSAVYLCASSLGPSGRRNEQFFGPGTRLTVL.

The chain combines TRBV6-1 with TRBJ1-4; D not resolved. The CDR3 covers 18 residues. The V gene lost 1 base and the J gene lost 7 bases, with 22 bases spanning the gap. Germline V gives CDR1 MNHNS, CDR2 SASEGT. The CDR3 is CASSEVVGGLLGSEKLFF. For the CDR3, the DNA is TGTGCCAGCAGTGAAGTGGTGGGAGGGCTATTGGGGTCTGAAAAACTGTTTTTT.

The V gene is TRBV29-1, the J gene TRBJ2-1, with 8 positions matching TRBD2. Germline assignment: CDR1 SQVTM and CDR2 ANQGSEA. The CDR3 runs to 14 residues. After removal of 7 bases from V and 4 bases from J, the junction contained 9 bases not matched to a gene. Here the CDR3 reads CSGGPGGRYNEQFF. The CDR3 coding sequence is TGCAGCGGGGGACCGGGAGGGCGTTACAATGAGCAGTTCTTC.

This clone was detected only once. The V gene is TRBV5-4, the J gene TRBJ2-7; D gene ambiguous. The CDR3 is 16 residues long. Germline values: CDR1 SGHNT, CDR2 YYREEE (reference sequence). With 0 bases removed from V and 0 bases from J, the gap between germline ends came to 13 bases. This chain's CDR3 is CASSLARGSSSYEQYF. CDR3 DNA sequence: TGTGCCAGCAGCTTGGCCCGCGGCAGCAGCTCCTACGAGCAGTACTTC. Using reference TRBV5-4 and TRBJ2-7 for the parts outside the CDR3, the full variable domain is ETGVTQSPTHLIKTRGQQVTLRCSSQSGHNTVSWYQQALGQGPQFIFQYYREEENGRGNFPPRFSGLQFPNYSSELNVNALELDDSALYLCASSLARGSSSYEQYFGPGTRLTVT.

V is TRBV19 and J is TRBJ1-2; D is undetermined. Germline V CDR1 and CDR2: LNHDA, SQIVND (reference sequence). Trimming stripped 7 bases from V and 0 bases from J, with 15 bases between. CDR3 length: 15 residues. The CDR3 DNA follows: TGTGCCAGTACCCCAGGCGCCTTAGCTAACTATGGCTACACCTTC. This gives the protein CASTPGALANYGYTF.

This chain connects TRBV6-6 to TRBJ1-5, with 7 nucleotides matching TRBD1. V was pared by 8 bases and J by 9 bases, with 13 bases of the junction left unmatched. This CDR3 has 14 amino acids. Germline loops: CDR1 MNHNY, CDR2 SVGAGI (reference sequence). CDR3: CASRDRAGDGPQHF. CDR3 DNA: TGTGCCAGCCGTGACAGGGCGGGGGATGGGCCCCAGCATTTT.

The chain recombines TRBV7-3 with TRBJ1-2; tentative D call: TRBD1 (5 bases). Germline assignment: CDR1 SGHTA and CDR2 FQGTGA. V lost 2 bases and J 4 bases, leaving 11 bases between the germline ends. This CDR3 is built from 14 residues. The DNA of the CDR3 is TGTGCCAGCAGCTTAGTGGGGGGTACCTATGGCTACACCTTC. Protein sequence: CASSLVGGTYGYTF.

The gene calls are TRBV5-6 and TRBJ1-2; the D gene is possibly TRBD1 (6 bases). Germline V CDR1 and CDR2: SGHDT, YYEEEE. CDR3 length: 14 amino acids. The germline V and J ends were trimmed by 4 bases and 5 bases, with 15 bases remaining between them. CDR3 amino acids: CASSEFGTPYGYTF. For the CDR3, the DNA is TGTGCCAGCAGCGAATTCGGGACACCATATGGCTACACCTTC.

V gene TRBV5-1 combines with J gene TRBJ1-3; 8 bases agree with TRBD1. J was trimmed by 0 bases and V by 4 bases; bases with no gene match: 9. The CDR3 covers 17 residues. Germline CDR1 SGHRS, CDR2 YFSETQ. This chain's CDR3 is CASSLSPTGDSGNTIYF. The CDR3 nucleotides read TGCGCCAGCAGCCTGAGTCCGACAGGGGACTCTGGAAACACCATATATTTT.

V and J are TRBV9 and TRBJ1-1, with 8 bases identical to TRBD1. This CDR3 contains 15 residues. Per germline, CDR1 SGDLS and CDR2 YYNGEE. V lost 4 bases, J lost 6 bases, and 11 bases stayed unmatched. The DNA for the CDR3 is TGTGCCAGCAGCCCCGACGGACAGGGTTTTGCTGAAGCTTTCTTT. It encodes CASSPDGQGFAEAFF.

About this clone: Other DNA variants within this sample encode the same CDR3. V gene TRBV5-1 combines with J gene TRBJ2-3; 8 nucleotides align to TRBD1. Looked up from germline, CDR1 is SGHRS and CDR2 is YFSETQ. With V trimmed by 4 bases and J by 4 bases, 5 bases remained unmatched. The CDR3 has 14 amino acids. The CDR3 loop reads CASSLGQGSDTQYF. In nucleotides, the CDR3 is TGCGCCAGCAGCCTCGGACAGGGATCAGATACGCAGTATTTT.

The chain carries TRBV5-1 and TRBJ2-7; 8 bases are shared with TRBD1. This CDR3 spans 15 amino acids. J was trimmed by 4 bases and V by 5 bases; bases with no gene match: 11. Germline CDR1 SGHRS, CDR2 YFSETQ. CDR3 nucleotide sequence: TGCGCCAGCAGTTCCGCTTCCGGGACAGGTTACGAGCAGTACTTC. Its protein product is CASSSASGTGYEQYF.

The gene calls are TRBV5-1 and TRBJ2-2; TRBD2 matches 8 bases. Germline V CDR1 and CDR2: SGHRS, YFSETQ. J lost 3 bases, V lost 0 bases, and 4 bases had no gene match. This CDR3 is 16 amino acids long. This CDR3 is CASSLAEAGDTGELFF. As DNA, the CDR3 is TGCGCCAGCAGCTTGGCCGAAGCGGGAGACACCGGGGAGCTGTTTTTT.

The V call is TRBV27, the J call TRBJ1-2; possibly TRBD1 for D (5 bases). V was shortened by 6 bases and J by 8 bases, with 10 bases between the two germline ends. The CDR3 loop spans 11 amino acids. CDR1 is MNHEY and CDR2 is SMNVEV in the germline V gene (reference sequence). The CDR3 loop reads CASRGVGGYTF. The CDR3 nucleotides are TGTGCCAGCAGAGGGGTAGGGGGCTACACCTTC.

Note on this clone: Distinct nucleotide sequences in the sample also encode this CDR3. The V call is TRBV5-1, the J call TRBJ1-3; tentatively, D is TRBD1 (5 bases). This CDR3 spans 14 amino acids. The ends were cut back, 3 bases at V and 0 bases at J, with 7 bases in the middle. Germline V gene sequence: CDR1 SGHRS, CDR2 YFSETQ. CDR3 DNA: TGCGCCAGCAGCTCGACAGTCTCTGGAAACACCATATATTTT. Protein sequence: CASSSTVSGNTIYF.